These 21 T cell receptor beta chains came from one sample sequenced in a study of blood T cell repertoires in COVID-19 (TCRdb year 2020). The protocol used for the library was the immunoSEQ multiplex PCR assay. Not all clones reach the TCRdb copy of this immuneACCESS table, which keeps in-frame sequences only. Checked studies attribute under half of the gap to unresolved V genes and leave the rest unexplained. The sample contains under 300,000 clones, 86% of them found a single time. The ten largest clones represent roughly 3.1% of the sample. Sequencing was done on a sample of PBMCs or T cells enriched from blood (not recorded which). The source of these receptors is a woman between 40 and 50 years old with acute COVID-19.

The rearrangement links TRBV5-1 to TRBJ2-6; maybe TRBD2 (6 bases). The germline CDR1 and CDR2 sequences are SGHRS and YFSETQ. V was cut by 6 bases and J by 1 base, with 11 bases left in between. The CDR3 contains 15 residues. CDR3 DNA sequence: TGCGCCAGCAACCCGGGGAGGTCTGGGGCCAACGTCCTGACTTTC. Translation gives CASNPGRSGANVLTF.

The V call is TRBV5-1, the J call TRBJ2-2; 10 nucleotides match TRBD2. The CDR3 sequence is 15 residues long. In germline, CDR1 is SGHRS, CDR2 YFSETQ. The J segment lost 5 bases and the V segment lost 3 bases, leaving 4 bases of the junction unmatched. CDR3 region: CASSSSGSYTGELFF. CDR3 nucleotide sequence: TGCGCCAGCAGCTCTAGCGGGAGCTATACCGGGGAGCTGTTTTTT. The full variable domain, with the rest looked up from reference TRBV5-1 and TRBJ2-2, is KAGVTQTPRYLIKTRGQQVTLSCSPISGHRSVSWYQQTPGQGLQFLFEYFSETQRNKGNFPGRFSGRQFSNSRSEMNVSTLELGDSALYLCASSSSGSYTGELFFGEGSRLTVL.

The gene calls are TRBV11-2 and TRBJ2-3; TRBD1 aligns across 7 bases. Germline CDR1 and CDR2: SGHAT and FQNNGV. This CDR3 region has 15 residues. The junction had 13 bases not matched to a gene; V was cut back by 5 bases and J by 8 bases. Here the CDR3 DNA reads TGTGCCAGCAGCCCCGACAGGGCGGTCGGGGTTACGCAGTATTTT. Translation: CASSPDRAVGVTQYF.

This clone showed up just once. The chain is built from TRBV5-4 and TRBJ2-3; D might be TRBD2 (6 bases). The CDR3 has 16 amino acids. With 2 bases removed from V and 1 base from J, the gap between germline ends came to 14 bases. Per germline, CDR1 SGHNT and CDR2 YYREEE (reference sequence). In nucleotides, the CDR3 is TGTGCCAGCAGCTTCGGGGGAGTGGGCGGCACAGATACGCAGTATTTT. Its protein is CASSFGGVGGTDTQYF.

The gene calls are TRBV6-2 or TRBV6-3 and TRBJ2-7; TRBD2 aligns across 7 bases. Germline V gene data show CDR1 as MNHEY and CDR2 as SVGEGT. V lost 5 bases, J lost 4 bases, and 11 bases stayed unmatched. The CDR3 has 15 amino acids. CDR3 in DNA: TGTGCCAGCAGTCCCAGAGCGGGATCAGGATACGAGCAGTACTTC. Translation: CASSPRAGSGYEQYF.

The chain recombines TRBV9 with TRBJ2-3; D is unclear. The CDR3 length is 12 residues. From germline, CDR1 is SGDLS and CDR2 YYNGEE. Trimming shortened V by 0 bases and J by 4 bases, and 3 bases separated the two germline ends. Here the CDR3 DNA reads TGTGCCAGCAGCGTAGTCTCAGATACGCAGTATTTT. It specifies CASSVVSDTQYF.

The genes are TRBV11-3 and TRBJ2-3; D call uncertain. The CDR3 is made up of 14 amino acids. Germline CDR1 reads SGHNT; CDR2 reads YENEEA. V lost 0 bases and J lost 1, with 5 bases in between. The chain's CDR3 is CASSLDQGTDTQYF. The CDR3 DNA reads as TGTGCCAGCAGCTTAGACCAGGGCACAGATACGCAGTATTTT. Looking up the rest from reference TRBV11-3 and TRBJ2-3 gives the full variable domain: EAGVVQSPRYKIIEKKQPVAFWCNPISGHNTLYWYLQNLGQGPELLIRYENEEAVDDSQLPKDRFSAERLKGVDSTLKIQPAELGDSAVYLCASSLDQGTDTQYFGPGTRLTVL.

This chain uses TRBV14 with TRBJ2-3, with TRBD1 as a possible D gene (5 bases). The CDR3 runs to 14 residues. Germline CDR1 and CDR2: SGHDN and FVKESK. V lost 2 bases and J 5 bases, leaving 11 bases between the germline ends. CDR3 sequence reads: CASSQNAGRDTQYF. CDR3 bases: TGTGCCAGCAGCCAAAATGCAGGGCGAGATACGCAGTATTTT.

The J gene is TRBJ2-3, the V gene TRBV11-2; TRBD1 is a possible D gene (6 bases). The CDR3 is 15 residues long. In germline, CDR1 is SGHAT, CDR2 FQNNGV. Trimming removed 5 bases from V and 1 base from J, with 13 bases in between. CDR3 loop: CASSVAGAGTDTQYF. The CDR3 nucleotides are TGTGCCAGCAGCGTAGCAGGGGCAGGCACAGATACGCAGTATTTT. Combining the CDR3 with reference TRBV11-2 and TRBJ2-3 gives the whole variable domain EAGVAQSPRYKIIEKRQSVAFWCNPISGHATLYWYQQILGQGPKLLIQFQNNGVVDDSQLPKDRFSAERLKGVDSTLKIQPAKLEDSAVYLCASSVAGAGTDTQYFGPGTRLTVL.

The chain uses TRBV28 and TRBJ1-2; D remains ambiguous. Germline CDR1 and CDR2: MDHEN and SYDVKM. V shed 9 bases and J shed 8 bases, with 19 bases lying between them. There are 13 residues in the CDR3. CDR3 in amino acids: CASRQYLSSGYTF. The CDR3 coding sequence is TGTGCCAGTCGCCAATACCTCTCGAGCGGCTACACCTTC.

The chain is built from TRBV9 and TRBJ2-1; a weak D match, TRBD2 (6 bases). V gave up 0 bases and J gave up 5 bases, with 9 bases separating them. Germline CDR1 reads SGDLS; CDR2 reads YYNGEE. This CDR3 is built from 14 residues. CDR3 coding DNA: TGTGCCAGCAGCGTAGCGGCTAGCGACAATGAGCAGTTCTTC. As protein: CASSVAASDNEQFF.

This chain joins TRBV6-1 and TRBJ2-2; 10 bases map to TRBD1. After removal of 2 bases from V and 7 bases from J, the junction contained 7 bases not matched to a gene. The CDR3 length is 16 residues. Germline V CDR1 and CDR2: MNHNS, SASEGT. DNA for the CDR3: TGTGCCAGCAGTGAATGGACAGGGGGTATCGGCGGGGAGCTGTTTTTT. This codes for CASSEWTGGIGGELFF.

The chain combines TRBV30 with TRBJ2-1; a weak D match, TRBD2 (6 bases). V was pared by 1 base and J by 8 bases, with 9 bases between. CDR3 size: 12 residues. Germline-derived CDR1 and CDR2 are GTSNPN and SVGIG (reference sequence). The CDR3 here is CAWSGTSYEQFF. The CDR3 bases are TGTGCCTGGAGTGGTACTAGCTATGAGCAGTTCTTC. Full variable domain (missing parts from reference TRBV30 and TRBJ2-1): SQTIHQWPATLVQPVGSPLSLECTVEGTSNPNLYWYRQAAGRGLQLLFYSVGIGQISSEVPQNLSASRPQDRQFILSSKKLLLSDSGFYLCAWSGTSYEQFFGPGTRLTVL.

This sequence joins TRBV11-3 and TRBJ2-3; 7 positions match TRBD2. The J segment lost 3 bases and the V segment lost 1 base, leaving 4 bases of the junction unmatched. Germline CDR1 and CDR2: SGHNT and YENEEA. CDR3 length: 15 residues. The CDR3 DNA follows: TGTGCCAGCAGCTTAGCGGGAGGAGGAACAGATACGCAGTATTTT. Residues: CASSLAGGGTDTQYF. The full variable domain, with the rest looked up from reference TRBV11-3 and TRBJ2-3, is EAGVVQSPRYKIIEKKQPVAFWCNPISGHNTLYWYLQNLGQGPELLIRYENEEAVDDSQLPKDRFSAERLKGVDSTLKIQPAELGDSAVYLCASSLAGGGTDTQYFGPGTRLTVL.

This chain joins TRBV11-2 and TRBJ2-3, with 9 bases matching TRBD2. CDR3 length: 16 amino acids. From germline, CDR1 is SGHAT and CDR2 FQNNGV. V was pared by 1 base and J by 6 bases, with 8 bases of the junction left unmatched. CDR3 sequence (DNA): TGTGCCAGCAGCTTAGGGACTAGCGCCTTTTGGGATACGCAGTATTTT. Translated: CASSLGTSAFWDTQYF.

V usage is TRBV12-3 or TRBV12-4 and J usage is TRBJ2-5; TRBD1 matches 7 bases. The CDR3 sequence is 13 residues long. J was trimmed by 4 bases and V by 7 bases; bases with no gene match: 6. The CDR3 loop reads CASTGQVLETQYF. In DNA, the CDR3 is TGTGCCAGCACCGGACAGGTCTTAGAGACCCAGTACTTC.

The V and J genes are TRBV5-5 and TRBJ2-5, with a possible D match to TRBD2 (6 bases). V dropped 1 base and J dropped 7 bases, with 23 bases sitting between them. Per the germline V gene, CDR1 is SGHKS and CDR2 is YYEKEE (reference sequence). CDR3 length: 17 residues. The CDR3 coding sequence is TGTGCCAGCAGCTTGTTGGGTCCGGGAGATGGGCTTGGGACCCAGTACTTC. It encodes CASSLLGPGDGLGTQYF.

The CDR3 sequence: CASSQDTPTDTQYF. The CDR3 bases are TGTGCCAGCAGCCAAGATACACCCACAGATACGCAGTATTTT. The chain has TRBV3-1 (or the pseudogene TRBV3-2) and TRBJ2-3; D is uncertain. The CDR3 covers 14 residues. Germline CDR1 LGHDT, CDR2 YNNKEL (reference sequence). V lost 0 bases, J lost 2 bases, and 6 bases lay in between.

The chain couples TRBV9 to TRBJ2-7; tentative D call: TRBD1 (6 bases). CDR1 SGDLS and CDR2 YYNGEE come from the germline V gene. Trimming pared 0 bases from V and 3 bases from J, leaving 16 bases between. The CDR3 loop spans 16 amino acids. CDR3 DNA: TGTGCCAGCAGCGTAGAGGGGCTCCCAGGGGACTACGAGCAGTACTTC. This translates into CASSVEGLPGDYEQYF.

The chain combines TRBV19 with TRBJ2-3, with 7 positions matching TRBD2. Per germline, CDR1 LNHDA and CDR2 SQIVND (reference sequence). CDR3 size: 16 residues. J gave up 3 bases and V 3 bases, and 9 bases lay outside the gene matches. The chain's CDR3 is CASSMSRGSGTDTQYF. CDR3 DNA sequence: TGTGCCAGTAGTATGTCTCGCGGGAGTGGAACAGATACGCAGTATTTT.

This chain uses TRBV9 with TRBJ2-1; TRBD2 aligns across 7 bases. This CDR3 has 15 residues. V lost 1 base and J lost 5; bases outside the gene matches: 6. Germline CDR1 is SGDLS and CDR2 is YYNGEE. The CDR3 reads CASSVLTSANNEQFF. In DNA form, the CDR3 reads TGTGCCAGCAGCGTATTAACTAGCGCTAACAATGAGCAGTTCTTC.